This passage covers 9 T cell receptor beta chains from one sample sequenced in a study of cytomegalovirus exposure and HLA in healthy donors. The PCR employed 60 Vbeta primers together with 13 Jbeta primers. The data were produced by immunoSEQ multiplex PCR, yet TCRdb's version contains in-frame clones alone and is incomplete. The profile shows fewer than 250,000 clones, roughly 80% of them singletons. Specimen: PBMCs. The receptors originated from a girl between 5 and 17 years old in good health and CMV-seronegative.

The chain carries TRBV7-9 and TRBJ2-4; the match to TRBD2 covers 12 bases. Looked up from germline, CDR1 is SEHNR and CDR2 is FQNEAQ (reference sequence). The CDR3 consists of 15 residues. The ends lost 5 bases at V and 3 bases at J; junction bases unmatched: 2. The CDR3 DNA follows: TGTGCCAGCAGCCGGACTAGCGGGAACAAAAACATTCAGTACTTC. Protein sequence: CASSRTSGNKNIQYF.

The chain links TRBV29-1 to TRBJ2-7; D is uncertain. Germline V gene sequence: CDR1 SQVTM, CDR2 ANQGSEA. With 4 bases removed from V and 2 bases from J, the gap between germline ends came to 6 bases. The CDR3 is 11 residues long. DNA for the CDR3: TGCAGCGTTGCTGGCCCCTACGAGCAGTACTTC. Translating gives CSVAGPYEQYF.

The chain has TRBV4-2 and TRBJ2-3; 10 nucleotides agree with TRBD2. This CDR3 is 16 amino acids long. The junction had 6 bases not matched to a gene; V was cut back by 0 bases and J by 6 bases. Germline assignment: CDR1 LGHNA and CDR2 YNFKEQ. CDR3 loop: CASSQDGAGGLDTQYF. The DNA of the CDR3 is TGTGCCAGCAGCCAAGATGGAGCGGGGGGGTTGGATACGCAGTATTTT.

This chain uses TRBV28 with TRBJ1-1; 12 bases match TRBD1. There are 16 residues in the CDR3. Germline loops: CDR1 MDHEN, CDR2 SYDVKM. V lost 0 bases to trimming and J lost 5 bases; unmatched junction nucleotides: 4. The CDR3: CASSLWGTGGRTEAFF. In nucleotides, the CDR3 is TGTGCCAGCAGTTTATGGGGGACAGGGGGCCGTACTGAAGCTTTCTTT.

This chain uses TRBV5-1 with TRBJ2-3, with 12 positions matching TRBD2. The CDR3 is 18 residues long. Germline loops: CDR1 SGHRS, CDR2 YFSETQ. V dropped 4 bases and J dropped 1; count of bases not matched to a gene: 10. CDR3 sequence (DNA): TGCGCCAGCAGCGCCCGGCGACTAGCGGGAGTTGGCACAGATACGCAGTATTTT. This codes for CASSARRLAGVGTDTQYF.

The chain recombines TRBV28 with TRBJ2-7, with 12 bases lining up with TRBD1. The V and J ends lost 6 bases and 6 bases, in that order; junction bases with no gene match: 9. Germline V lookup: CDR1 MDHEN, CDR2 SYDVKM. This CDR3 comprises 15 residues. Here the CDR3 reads CASRKIGTGGLEQYF. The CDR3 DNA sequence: TGTGCCAGCAGGAAAATTGGGACAGGGGGCCTCGAGCAGTACTTC.

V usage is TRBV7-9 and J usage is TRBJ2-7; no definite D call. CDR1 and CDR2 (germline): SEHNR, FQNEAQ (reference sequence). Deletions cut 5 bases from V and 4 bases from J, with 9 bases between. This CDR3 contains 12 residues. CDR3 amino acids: CASSPTEYEQYF. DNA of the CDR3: TGTGCCAGCAGCCCCACAGAATACGAGCAGTACTTC.

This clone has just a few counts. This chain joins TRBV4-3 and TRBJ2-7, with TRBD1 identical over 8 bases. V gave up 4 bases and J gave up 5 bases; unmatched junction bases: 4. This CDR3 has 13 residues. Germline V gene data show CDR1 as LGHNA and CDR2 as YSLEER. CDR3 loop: CASSRGQGNEQYF. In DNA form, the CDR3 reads TGCGCCAGCAGCCGTGGACAGGGAAACGAGCAGTACTTC.

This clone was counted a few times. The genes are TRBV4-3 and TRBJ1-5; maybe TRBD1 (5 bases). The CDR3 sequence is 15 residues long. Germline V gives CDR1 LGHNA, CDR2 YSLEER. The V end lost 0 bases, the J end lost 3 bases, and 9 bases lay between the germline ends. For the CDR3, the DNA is TGCGCCAGCAGCCAAGATCCCAGGGACAATCAGCCCCAGCATTTT. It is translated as CASSQDPRDNQPQHF.